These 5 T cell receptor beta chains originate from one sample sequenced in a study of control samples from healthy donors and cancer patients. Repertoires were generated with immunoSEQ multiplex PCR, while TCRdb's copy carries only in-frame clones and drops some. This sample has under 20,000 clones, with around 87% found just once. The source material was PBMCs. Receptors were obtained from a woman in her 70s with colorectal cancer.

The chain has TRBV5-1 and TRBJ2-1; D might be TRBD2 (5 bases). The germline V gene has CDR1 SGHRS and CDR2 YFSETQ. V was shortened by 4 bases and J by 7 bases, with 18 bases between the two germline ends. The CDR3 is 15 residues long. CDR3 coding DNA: TGCGCCAGCAGCCCCGTAATGTCGGGAAATAATGAGCAGTTCTTC. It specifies CASSPVMSGNNEQFF.

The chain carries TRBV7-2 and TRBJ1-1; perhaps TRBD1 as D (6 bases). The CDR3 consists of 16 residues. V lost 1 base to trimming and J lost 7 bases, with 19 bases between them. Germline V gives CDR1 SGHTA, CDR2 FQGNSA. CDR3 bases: TGTGCCAGCAGCTTAGTCCGACGGGGGGCAAGGGGTGAAGCTTTCTTT. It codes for CASSLVRRGARGEAFF.

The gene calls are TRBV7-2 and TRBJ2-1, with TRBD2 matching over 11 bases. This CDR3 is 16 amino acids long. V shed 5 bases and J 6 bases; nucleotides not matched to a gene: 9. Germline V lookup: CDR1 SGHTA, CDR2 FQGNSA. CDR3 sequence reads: CASSPPGLAEVNEQFF. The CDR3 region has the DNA TGTGCCAGCAGCCCGCCGGGACTAGCGGAGGTCAATGAGCAGTTCTTC.

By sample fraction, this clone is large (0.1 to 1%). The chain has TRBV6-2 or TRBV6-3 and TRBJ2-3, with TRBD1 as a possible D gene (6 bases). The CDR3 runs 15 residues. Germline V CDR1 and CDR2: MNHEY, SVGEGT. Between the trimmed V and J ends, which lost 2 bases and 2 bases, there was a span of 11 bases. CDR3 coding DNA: TGTGCCAGCAGTTACCGTGGACAGCCCACAGATACGCAGTATTTT. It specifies CASSYRGQPTDTQYF.

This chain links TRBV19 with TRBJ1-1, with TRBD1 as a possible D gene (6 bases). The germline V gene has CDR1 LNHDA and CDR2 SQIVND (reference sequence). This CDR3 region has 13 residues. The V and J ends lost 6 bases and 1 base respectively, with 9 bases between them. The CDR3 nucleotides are TGTGCCAGTAGAAACAGGGCGAACACTGAAGCTTTCTTT. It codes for CASRNRANTEAFF.